The rows below give T cell receptor beta chains drawn from one sample of a study of blood T cell repertoires in COVID-19. TCRdb's copy holds only in-frame clones and misses some; the assay was immunoSEQ multiplex PCR. This sample has roughly 270,000 clones, with 85% found just once. Material for sequencing was peripheral blood. The receptors shown here come from a man in his fifties or sixties with active or convalescent COVID-19. Both conserved end residues are part of each CDR3. The order of the fields is J gene, D gene, V gene, clone size, CDR3 protein, CDR3 DNA. The D gene is left open where the match is weak. Not all rows give a size; the values are once, few, many and, for expanded clones, a class.

TRBJ2-2 | . | TRBV5-8 | . | CASSLYYGSVTGELFF | TGCGCCAGCAGCTTGTACTACGGGAGTGTGACCGGGGAGCTGTTTTTT
TRBJ2-1 | . | TRBV30 | . | CAWSTGARYNEQFF | TGTGCCTGGAGTACGGGAGCTCGGTACAATGAGCAGTTCTTC
TRBJ1-1 | TRBD1 | TRBV28 | . | CASRSDRVVEAFF | TGTGCCAGCAGATCCGACAGGGTGGTTGAAGCTTTCTTT
TRBJ2-7 | . | TRBV7-3 | . | CASSPRGGDPYEQYF | TGTGCCAGCAGCCCTCGAGGGGGGGATCCCTACGAGCAGTACTTC
TRBJ1-2 | TRBD1 | TRBV10-3 | . | CAISDDRGLYGYTF | TGTGCCATCAGCGATGACAGGGGGCTTTATGGCTACACCTTC
TRBJ1-1 | . | TRBV19 | once | CASSTGHVRGVNTEAFF | TGTGCCAGTAGTACAGGACACGTCCGAGGCGTGAACACTGAAGCTTTCTTT
TRBJ1-4 | TRBD1 | TRBV30 | . | CALGGQGGAGEKLFF | TGTGCCTTGGGTGGGCAAGGGGGCGCAGGTGAAAAACTGTTTTTT
TRBJ2-1 | . | TRBV9 | once | CASSVGGSVEQFF | TGTGCCAGCAGCGTAGGTGGTTCGGTAGAGCAGTTCTTC
TRBJ1-1 | TRBD1 | TRBV6-5 | . | CASIGTGTWNTEAFF | TGTGCCAGCATTGGGACAGGGACCTGGAACACTGAAGCTTTCTTT
TRBJ2-2 | . | TRBV4-1 | . | CASSHGDWGTGELFF | TGCGCCAGCAGCCACGGGGACTGGGGCACTGGGGAGCTGTTTTTT
TRBJ2-7 | . | TRBV5-8 | few | CASSAFRLQGEYF | TGTGCCAGCAGCGCCTTTCGGCTTCAAGGGGAGTACTTC
TRBJ1-6 | . | TRBV13 | . | CASSPMGASPLHF | TGTGCCAGCAGCCCCATGGGGGCCTCACCCCTCCACTTT
TRBJ1-3 | . | TRBV7-8 | once | CASSLGGNGNTIYF | TGTGCCAGCAGCTTAGGGGGCAACGGAAACACCATATATTTT
TRBJ2-1 | TRBD2 | TRBV6-5 | . | CASSTSGSLYNEQFF | TGTGCCAGCAGTACTAGCGGGAGTTTGTACAATGAGCAGTTCTTC
TRBJ1-1 | . | TRBV5-5 | . | CASSFLQGLTEAFF | TGTGCCAGCAGCTTCCTACAGGGCCTCACTGAAGCTTTCTTT
TRBJ2-5 | . | TRBV11-2 | . | CASSLDFSETQYF | TGTGCCAGCAGCTTAGACTTCTCGGAGACCCAGTACTTC
TRBJ2-1 | . | TRBV5-6 | . | CASSLSPSAYNEQFF | TGTGCCAGCAGCTTGTCGCCTAGCGCGTACAATGAGCAGTTCTTC
TRBJ1-1 | . | TRBV4-3 | few | CASSRGVRTEAFF | TGCGCCAGCAGCCGGGGGGTAAGGACTGAAGCTTTCTTT
TRBJ1-5 | . | TRBV27 | . | CASSFGGGGQPQHF | TGTGCCAGCAGTTTTGGCGGGGGAGGTCAGCCCCAGCATTTT
TRBJ2-7 | TRBD2 | TRBV7-8 | . | CASSYTSGSQYF | TGTGCCAGCAGCTACACTAGCGGGAGTCAGTACTTC
TRBJ1-5 | TRBD1 | TRBV3-1/TRBV3-2 | few | CASSQGQGAQGVQHF | TGTGCCAGCAGCCAGGGACAGGGGGCGCAGGGGGTCCAGCATTTT
TRBJ1-2 | . | TRBV4-1 | . | CASSQGAGDYGYTF | TGCGCCAGCAGCCAAGGGGCAGGGGACTATGGCTACACCTTC
TRBJ1-3 | . | TRBV19 | . | CASSPDRPVSSGNTIYF | TGTGCCAGCAGCCCTGACAGGCCTGTTAGCTCTGGAAACACCATATATTTT
TRBJ2-5 | . | TRBV2 | . | CASSDRGGSSETQYF | TGTGCCAGCAGTGATCGAGGCGGCTCGTCGGAGACCCAGTACTTC
TRBJ2-1 | TRBD2 | TRBV11-2 | . | CASSFERDSYNEQFF | TGTGCCAGCAGCTTCGAGCGGGACTCCTACAATGAGCAGTTCTTC
TRBJ2-7 | TRBD2 | TRBV7-3 | once | CASSLVPRLAGVEQYF | TGTGCCAGCAGCTTAGTACCGCGACTAGCGGGAGTCGAGCAGTACTTC
TRBJ1-1 | TRBD1 | TRBV5-1 | . | CASSPQQGLNTEAFF | TGCGCCAGCAGCCCCCAACAGGGGCTGAACACTGAAGCTTTCTTT
TRBJ2-1 | TRBD1 | TRBV29-1 | . | CSAKDTGGLLVSYNEQFF | TGCAGCGCCAAGGACACAGGGGGCCTCCTAGTCTCCTACAATGAGCAGTTCTTC